Below, 11 T cell receptor beta chains from the same sample are listed, as sequenced in a study of CD8+ T cells in alopecia areata. Extraction and reverse transcription of RNA yielded cDNA as the sequencing template. The protocol was immunoSEQ multiplex PCR, while the TCRdb copy is restricted to in-frame clones and leaves out a portion. The data show 150,000 or so clones, 54% seen once. Noted treatment: oral pan-JAK inhibitor, 5-10 mg twice daily. Source: CD8+ T cells sorted from blood, taken at week 4, from a patient treated with tofacitinib. The source of these receptors is a human donor with alopecia areata.

The V call is TRBV27, the J call TRBJ1-5; maybe TRBD1 (5 bases). CDR1 is MNHEY and CDR2 is SMNVEV in the germline V gene (reference sequence). Deletions cut 3 bases from V and 2 bases from J, with 11 bases between. The CDR3 covers 15 residues. As DNA, the CDR3 is TGTGCCAGCAGTTTGGCGAGGGGCGGCAATCAGCCCCAGCATTTT. Residues: CASSLARGGNQPQHF.

Comment on this clone: This sample also contains other DNA sequences that code for the same CDR3. The rearrangement links TRBV29-1 to TRBJ1-1; tentatively, D is TRBD1 (5 bases). This CDR3 comprises 11 residues. V was pared by 4 bases and J by 4 bases, with 7 bases between. The germline CDR1 and CDR2 sequences are SQVTM and ANQGSEA. CDR3 amino acids: CSVVRGTEAFF. CDR3 sequence (DNA): TGCAGCGTTGTTAGGGGCACTGAAGCTTTCTTT.

This clone was found a few times. The chain employs TRBV13 and TRBJ2-5; unclear D gene. The CDR3 covers 13 residues. Trimming removed 4 bases from V and 1 base from J, with 7 bases in between. Germline CDR1 is PRHDT and CDR2 is FYEKMQ (reference sequence). The CDR3 spells CASSSFIQETQYF. DNA of the CDR3: TGTGCCAGCAGCTCGTTTATCCAAGAGACCCAGTACTTC.

The chain combines TRBV27 with TRBJ1-2, with D possibly TRBD1 on 6 matching bases. Between the trimmed V and J ends, which lost 6 bases and 2 bases, there was a span of 22 bases. There are 17 residues in the CDR3. Germline lookup yields CDR1 MNHEY and CDR2 SMNVEV (reference sequence). Here the CDR3 DNA reads TGTGCCAGCAGCCCGGACAGTACAGCACTACCCAACTATGGCTACACCTTC. It codes for CASSPDSTALPNYGYTF.

The chain has TRBV13 and TRBJ2-7, with no clear D. V dropped 7 bases and J dropped 6 bases, with 13 bases sitting between them. This CDR3 has 12 residues. Germline lookup yields CDR1 PRHDT and CDR2 FYEKMQ (reference sequence). The chain's CDR3 is CASTSLRGEQYF. The CDR3 DNA reads as TGTGCCAGCACATCACTTAGAGGCGAGCAGTACTTC.

This clone was seen more than once but under ten times. The gene calls are TRBV9 and TRBJ2-5; TRBD2 is a possible D gene (5 bases). CDR3 length: 15 residues. V lost 4 bases to trimming and J lost 1 base, with 14 bases between them. Germline V lookup: CDR1 SGDLS, CDR2 YYNGEE. CDR3 bases: TGTGCCAGCAGCTTCTCCCCGGACTTCCAAGAGACCCAGTACTTC. Translating gives CASSFSPDFQETQYF.

CDR3 amino acids: CASSLASGGLHEQFF. CDR3 nucleotide sequence: TGCGCCAGCAGCTTGGCGTCGGGGGGGCTACATGAGCAGTTCTTC. The genes are TRBV5-1 and TRBJ2-1, with 8 positions matching TRBD2. Looked up from germline, CDR1 is SGHRS and CDR2 is YFSETQ. The length of the CDR3 is 15 residues. The J segment lost 8 bases and the V segment lost 0 bases, leaving 7 bases of the junction unmatched.

V is TRBV15 and J is TRBJ1-5; tentatively, D is TRBD1 (5 bases). Trimming removed 1 base from V and 5 bases from J, with 9 bases in between. The CDR3 totals 14 residues. From germline, CDR1 is LNHNV and CDR2 YYDKDF (reference sequence). CDR3 nucleotides: TGTGCCACCAGCAGAGGACAGTCCGATCAGCCCCAGCATTTT. Its protein product is CATSRGQSDQPQHF.

V and J are TRBV29-1 and TRBJ2-1, with 14 positions matching TRBD2. CDR1 and CDR2 (germline): SQVTM, ANQGSEA. The CDR3 is made up of 14 amino acids. V trimming: 7 bases; J trimming: 9 bases; junction bases outside the gene matches: 8. DNA for the CDR3: TGCAGCGCTGCGGGGACTAGCGGGGGAAGTGAGCAGTTCTTC. Residues: CSAAGTSGGSEQFF.

The rearrangement links TRBV7-9 to TRBJ1-2, with 8 nucleotides matching TRBD1. The V gene end was trimmed by 1 base and the J gene end by 7 bases; junction bases not matched to a gene: 5. The CDR3 contains 14 residues. Germline values: CDR1 SEHNR, CDR2 FQNEAQ (reference sequence). This CDR3 reads CASSLVQGVGGYTF. In DNA form, the CDR3 reads TGTGCCAGCAGCTTAGTACAGGGGGTCGGTGGCTACACCTTC.

With regard to this clone: The sample holds other DNA sequences that translate to the same CDR3. The chain employs TRBV5-6 and TRBJ2-3; the D call may be TRBD1 or TRBD2 (6 bases each). Trimming took 2 bases from V and 6 from J, leaving 7 bases between them. There are 12 residues in the CDR3. CDR1 and CDR2 (germline): SGHDT, YYEEEE. The CDR3, as DNA: TGTGCCAGCAGCTTAGGGGGGGATACGCAGTATTTT. It specifies CASSLGGDTQYF.